The clone carrying this T cell receptor delta chain appeared a few times. TCRdb's listed protein matches a much larger clone and diverges from this DNA's translation at residue 12, likely through a read error; the protein shown comes from the DNA. TCRdb re-processed the reads using CATT. The repertoire holds over 6,500 delta-chain clones, 2% to 2.5% seen once, with approximately 11% in the top ten. The record originates from a study of gamma-delta chains in newborns, infants, children. Whole-study context: Innate gammadelta T cells reportedly expand polyclonally right after birth, driven by microbial exposure, per the title.

Sequencing was carried out using blood. The sequence came from a child who was a newborn, infant or young child, either healthy, febrile or measles-vaccinated (not recorded which).

This chain's CDR3 is CACDVLGDTAASTAQLFF. The DNA of the CDR3 is TGTGCCTGTGACGTACTGGGGGATACGGCGGCTTCGACAGCACAACTCTTCTTT. The chain carries TRDV2 and TRDJ2; the match to TRDD3 covers 13 bases. V gave up 3 bases and J gave up 4 bases; unmatched junction bases: 10. Germline V gene data show CDR1 as GEAIGNYY and CDR2 as EKD. The CDR3 has 18 residues.